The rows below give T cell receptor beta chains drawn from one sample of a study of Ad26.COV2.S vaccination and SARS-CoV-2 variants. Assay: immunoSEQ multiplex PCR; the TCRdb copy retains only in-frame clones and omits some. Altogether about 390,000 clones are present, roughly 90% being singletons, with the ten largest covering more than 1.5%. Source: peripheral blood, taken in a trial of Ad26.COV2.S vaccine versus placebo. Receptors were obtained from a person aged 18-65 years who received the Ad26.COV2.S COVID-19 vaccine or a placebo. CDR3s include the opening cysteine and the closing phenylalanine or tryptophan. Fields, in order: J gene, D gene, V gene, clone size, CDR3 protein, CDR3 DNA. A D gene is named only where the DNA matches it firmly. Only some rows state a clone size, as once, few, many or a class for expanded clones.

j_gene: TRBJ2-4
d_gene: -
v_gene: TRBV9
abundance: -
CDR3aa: CASSGGSKNIQYF
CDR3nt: TGTGCCAGCAGCGGTGGAAGCAAAAACATTCAGTACTTC

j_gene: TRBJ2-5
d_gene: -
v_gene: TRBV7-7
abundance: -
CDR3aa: CASSLSPEIGTQYF
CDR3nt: TGTGCTAGCAGCTTAAGTCCAGAAATAGGAACCCAGTACTTC

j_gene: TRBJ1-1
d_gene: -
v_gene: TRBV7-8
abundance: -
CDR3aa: CASSGGVPTTEAFF
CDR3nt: TGTGCCAGCAGCGGAGGGGTCCCGACCACTGAAGCTTTCTTT

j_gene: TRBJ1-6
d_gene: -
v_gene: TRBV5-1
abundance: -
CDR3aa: CASSSEPQGDNSPLHF
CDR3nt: TGCGCCAGCAGTTCTGAACCACAGGGCGATAATTCACCCCTCCACTTT

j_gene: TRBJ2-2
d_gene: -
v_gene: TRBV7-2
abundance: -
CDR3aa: CASSQLAINTGELFF
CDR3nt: TGTGCCAGCAGTCAACTAGCAATTAACACCGGGGAGCTGTTTTTT

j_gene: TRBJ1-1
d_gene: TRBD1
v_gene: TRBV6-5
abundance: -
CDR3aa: CASRLNRGNTEAFF
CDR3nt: TGTGCCAGCAGGCTAAACAGGGGGAACACTGAAGCTTTCTTT

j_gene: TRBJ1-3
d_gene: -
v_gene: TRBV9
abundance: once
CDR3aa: CASSGRDSGNTIYF
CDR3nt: TGTGCCAGCAGTGGCCGGGACTCTGGAAACACCATATATTTT

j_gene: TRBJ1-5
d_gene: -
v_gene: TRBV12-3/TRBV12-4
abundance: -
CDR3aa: CASSFGGSQPQHF
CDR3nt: TGTGCCAGCAGTTTTGGGGGTAGTCAGCCCCAGCATTTT

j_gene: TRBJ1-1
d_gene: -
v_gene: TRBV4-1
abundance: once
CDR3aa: CASSQGGSRTHVEAFF
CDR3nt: TGCGCCAGCAGCCAAGGGGGAAGCAGGACGCACGTTGAAGCTTTCTTT

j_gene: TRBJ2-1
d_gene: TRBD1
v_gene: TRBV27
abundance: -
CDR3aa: CASTSRDSSSYNEQFF
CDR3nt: TGTGCCAGCACGTCCCGGGACAGCAGCTCCTACAATGAGCAGTTCTTC

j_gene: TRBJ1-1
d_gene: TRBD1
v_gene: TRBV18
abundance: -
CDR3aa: CASSPQGVVTEAFF
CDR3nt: TGTGCCAGCTCACCGCAGGGGGTGGTGACTGAAGCTTTCTTT

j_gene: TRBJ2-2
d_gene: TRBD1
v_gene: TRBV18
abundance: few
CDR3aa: CASSEDRVNTGELFF
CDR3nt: TGTGCCAGCTCAGAGGACAGGGTCAACACCGGGGAGCTGTTTTTT

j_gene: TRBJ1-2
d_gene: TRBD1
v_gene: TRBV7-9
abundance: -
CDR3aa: CASSLRDRGNYGYTF
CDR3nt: TGTGCCAGCAGCTTAAGGGACAGGGGGAACTATGGCTACACCTTC

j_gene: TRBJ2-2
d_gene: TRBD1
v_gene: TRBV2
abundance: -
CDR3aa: CASRPDRVDTGELFF
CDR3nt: TGTGCCAGCAGGCCGGACAGGGTTGACACCGGGGAGCTGTTTTTT

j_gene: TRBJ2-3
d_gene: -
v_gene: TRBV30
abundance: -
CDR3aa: CAWSQAQGGSTDTQYF
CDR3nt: TGTGCCTGGAGTCAGGCCCAGGGGGGTAGCACAGATACGCAGTATTTT

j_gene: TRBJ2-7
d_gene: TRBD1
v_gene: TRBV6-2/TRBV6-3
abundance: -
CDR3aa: CASSTMDRGISSYEQYF
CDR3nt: TGTGCCAGCAGTACTATGGACAGGGGGATCAGCTCCTACGAGCAGTACTTC

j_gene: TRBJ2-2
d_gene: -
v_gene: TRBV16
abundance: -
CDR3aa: CASSQGTPGELFF
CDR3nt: TGTGCCAGCAGCCAAGGGACTCCCGGGGAGCTGTTTTTT

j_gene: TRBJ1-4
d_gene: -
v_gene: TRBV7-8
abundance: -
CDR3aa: CASSLRPLYEKLFF
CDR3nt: TGTGCCAGCAGCTTACGTCCGTTGTACGAAAAACTGTTTTTT

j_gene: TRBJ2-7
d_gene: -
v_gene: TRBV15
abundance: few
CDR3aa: CATSRKLAGPFYEQYF
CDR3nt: TGTGCCACCAGCAGGAAGCTTGCAGGGCCATTCTACGAGCAGTACTTC

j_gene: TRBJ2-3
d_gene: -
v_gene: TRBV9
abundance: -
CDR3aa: CASSRDGREGVTDTQYF
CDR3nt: TGTGCCAGCAGCCGGGATGGGCGAGAGGGAGTCACAGATACGCAGTATTTT

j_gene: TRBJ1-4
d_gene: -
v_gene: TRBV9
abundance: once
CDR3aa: CASSVGGGRVNEKLFF
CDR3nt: TGTGCCAGCAGCGTAGGAGGCGGCAGGGTGAATGAAAAACTGTTTTTT

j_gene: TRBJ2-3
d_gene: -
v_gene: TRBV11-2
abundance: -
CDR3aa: CASSLEFLPGASTDTQYF
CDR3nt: TGTGCCAGCAGCTTAGAATTTCTTCCGGGGGCAAGCACAGATACGCAGTATTTT

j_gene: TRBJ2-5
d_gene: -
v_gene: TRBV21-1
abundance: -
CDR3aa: CATRDRGRGETQYF
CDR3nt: TGTGCCACTAGGGACAGGGGGCGCGGGGAGACCCAGTACTTC

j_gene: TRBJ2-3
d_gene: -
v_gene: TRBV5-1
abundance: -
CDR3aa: CASSLGSLTDTQYF
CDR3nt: TGCGCCAGCAGCTTGGGGTCGCTCACAGATACGCAGTATTTT

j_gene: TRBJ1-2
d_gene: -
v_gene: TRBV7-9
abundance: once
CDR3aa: CASSLVGRMDRNYGYTF
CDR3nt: TGTGCCAGCAGCTTAGTAGGAAGGATGGACAGAAACTATGGCTACACCTTC